The rows below give T cell receptor beta chains drawn from one sample of a study of PD-1 blockade in classical Hodgkin lymphoma. Here immunoSEQ multiplex PCR was the method, and the copy in TCRdb shows in-frame clones only, minus some. The sample consists of some 90,000 clones, roughly 73% of them appearing once. The input for sequencing was peripheral blood mononuclear cells (PBMCs), taken before the fourth cycle of nivolumab. These receptors came from a human donor with classical Hodgkin lymphoma. CDR3s include the opening cysteine and the closing phenylalanine or tryptophan. Each record gives: clone size, J gene, D gene, V gene, CDR3 protein, CDR3 DNA. The D gene is left open where the match is weak. Size is stated for part of the rows, as once, few or many counts, or as a class when the clone is expanded.

. | TRBJ1-2 | TRBD1 | TRBV9 | CASSPHGGQGLYGYTF | TGTGCCAGCAGCCCTCATGGTGGACAGGGTCTATATGGCTACACCTTC
. | TRBJ2-7 | TRBD2 | TRBV9 | CASSVSGTTYEQYF | TGTGCCAGCAGCGTTAGCGGGACGACCTACGAGCAGTACTTC
once | TRBJ2-3 | . | TRBV9 | CASSVEESRSTDTQYF | TGTGCCAGCAGCGTAGAAGAGAGTAGGAGCACAGATACGCAGTATTTT
. | TRBJ1-4 | . | TRBV19 | CASNREVGEKLFF | TGTGCCAGTAACAGGGAAGTAGGCGAAAAACTGTTTTTT
. | TRBJ1-4 | . | TRBV10-3 | CAISPGTWTGTYPTNEKLFF | TGTGCCATCAGTCCCGGAACTTGGACTGGGACATACCCAACTAATGAAAAACTGTTTTTT
. | TRBJ2-3 | TRBD2 | TRBV11-1 | CASSLGSGRAATQYF | TGTGCCAGCAGCTTAGGTAGCGGGAGGGCCGCTACGCAGTATTTT
. | TRBJ1-1 | . | TRBV6-6 | CASRAGGGRDTEAFF | TGTGCCAGCAGAGCCGGGGGCGGGAGGGACACTGAAGCTTTCTTT
. | TRBJ1-5 | TRBD1 | TRBV5-1 | CASSAQGGGNQPQHF | TGCGCCAGCAGCGCACAGGGGGGGGGCAATCAGCCCCAGCATTTT
. | TRBJ1-1 | TRBD1 | TRBV27 | CASRNRGRPEAFF | TGTGCCAGCAGAAACAGGGGTCGGCCTGAAGCTTTCTTT
. | TRBJ2-7 | . | TRBV5-6 | CASTLEGGLISYEQYF | TGTGCCAGCACCTTGGAGGGGGGGCTTATATCCTACGAGCAGTACTTC
. | TRBJ1-4 | . | TRBV7-9 | CASSFFRQAPPTNEKLFF | TGTGCCAGCAGCTTTTTTCGACAAGCGCCCCCAACTAATGAAAAACTGTTTTTT
. | TRBJ1-2 | . | TRBV11-2 | CASSILPVGHSNYYGYTF | TGTGCCAGCAGCATACTACCGGTGGGACACAGTAACTACTATGGCTACACCTTC
. | TRBJ2-5 | . | TRBV23-1 | CARNGQETQYF | TGCGCCAGAAATGGCCAAGAGACCCAGTACTTC
. | TRBJ2-5 | TRBD1 | TRBV2 | CASRDRATKETQYF | TGTGCCAGCAGGGACAGGGCGACTAAAGAGACCCAGTACTTC
. | TRBJ1-5 | . | TRBV7-9 | CASSLGRGADQPQHF | TGTGCCAGCAGCTTAGGGAGGGGTGCGGATCAGCCCCAGCATTTT
. | TRBJ2-1 | . | TRBV7-9 | CASSLVRGVGEQFF | TGTGCCAGCAGCTTAGTGAGGGGAGTGGGTGAGCAGTTCTTC
. | TRBJ1-5 | TRBD1 | TRBV6-5 | CASRRDRGLDQPQHF | TGTGCCAGCAGACGGGACAGGGGGCTAGATCAGCCCCAGCATTTT
. | TRBJ2-7 | TRBD1 | TRBV7-9 | CASSSKGGNEQYF | TGTGCCAGCAGCTCCAAAGGGGGCAACGAGCAGTACTTC
. | TRBJ1-5 | . | TRBV6-5 | CASSRIGNQPQHF | TGTGCCAGCAGCCGTATCGGCAATCAGCCCCAGCATTTT
. | TRBJ2-7 | . | TRBV7-2 | CASSPDSAQYF | TGTGCCAGCAGCCCCGACAGTGCTCAGTACTTC
. | TRBJ2-5 | TRBD2 | TRBV19 | CASSVGHMRASGFHETQYF | TGTGCCAGTAGTGTTGGACACATGCGGGCTAGCGGGTTTCACGAGACCCAGTACTTC
many | TRBJ2-1 | . | TRBV27 | CASTQGNEQFF | TGTGCCAGCACCCAGGGGAATGAGCAGTTCTTC
few | TRBJ1-1 | TRBD1 | TRBV23-1 | CASSHRRQGTPGNTEAFF | TGCGCCAGCAGTCATCGACGACAGGGGACCCCTGGGAACACTGAAGCTTTCTTT